The 4 T cell receptor beta chains given below trace back to one sample, sequenced in a study of siplizumab effects on memory and regulatory T cells. Their antigens remain unidentified. Produced via immunoSEQ multiplex PCR; TCRdb's table is partial and in-frame only. The sample has about 3,400 clones, 45% to 60% seen once. Mixed lymphocyte reaction cells underwent five to six days of coculture at 37°C. Sample: CFSE-low (dividing) CD8+ T cells sorted from an allogeneic mixed lymphocyte reaction. All receptors derive from a human donor in good health; the cells came from an allogeneic mixed lymphocyte reaction. Some clones in this sample may be carry-over from other donors' samples.

This rearrangement joins TRBV6-6 to TRBJ2-7, with TRBD2 matching 7 bases. V was pared by 2 bases and J by 4 bases, with 5 bases of the junction left unmatched. CDR3 length equals 14 residues. The germline V gene has CDR1 MNHNY and CDR2 SVGAGI (reference sequence). The CDR3 region is CASSYGDYIYEQYF. The CDR3, as DNA: TGTGCCAGCAGTTACGGGGACTACATTTACGAGCAGTACTTC.

The genes are TRBV13 and TRBJ2-7, with D uncertain. Germline lookup yields CDR1 PRHDT and CDR2 FYEKMQ (reference sequence). The V and J ends lost 5 bases and 2 bases respectively, with 10 bases between them. The CDR3 is made up of 13 amino acids. This chain's CDR3 is CASSAGYTYEQYF. CDR3 DNA: TGTGCCAGCAGCGCAGGTTACACCTACGAGCAGTACTTC.

The rearrangement links TRBV9 to TRBJ2-3; weak D call: TRBD2 (6 bases). This CDR3 has 16 residues. The V gene lost 0 bases and the J gene lost 4 bases, with 15 bases spanning the gap. The germline V gene has CDR1 SGDLS and CDR2 YYNGEE. Written as DNA, the CDR3 is TGTGCCAGCAGCGTAGTCGGGGGATTGTCCGCAGATACGCAGTATTTT. The encoded protein is CASSVVGGLSADTQYF.

The DNA of the CDR3 is TGTGCCAGCAGCTCTAGCACGGGCCCAACCTACAATGAGCAGTTCTTC. Protein sequence: CASSSSTGPTYNEQFF. The J gene is TRBJ2-1, the V gene TRBV7-9, with a weak D call TRBD2 (5 bases). There are 16 residues in the CDR3. V was clipped by 4 bases and J by 2 bases, with 15 bases between them. Germline V gene sequence: CDR1 SEHNR, CDR2 FQNEAQ (reference sequence).